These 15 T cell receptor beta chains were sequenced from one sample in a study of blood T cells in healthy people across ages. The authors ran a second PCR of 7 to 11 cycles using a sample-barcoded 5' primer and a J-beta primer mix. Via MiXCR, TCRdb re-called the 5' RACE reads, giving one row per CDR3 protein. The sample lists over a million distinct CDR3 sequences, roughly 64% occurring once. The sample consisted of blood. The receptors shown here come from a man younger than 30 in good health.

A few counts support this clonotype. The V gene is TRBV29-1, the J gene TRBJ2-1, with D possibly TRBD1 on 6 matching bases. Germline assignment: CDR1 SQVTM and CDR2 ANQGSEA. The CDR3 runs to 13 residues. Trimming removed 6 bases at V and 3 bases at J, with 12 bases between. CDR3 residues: CSVEGVGYNEQFF. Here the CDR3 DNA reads TGCAGCGTCGAGGGGGTCGGCTACAATGAGCAGTTCTTC.

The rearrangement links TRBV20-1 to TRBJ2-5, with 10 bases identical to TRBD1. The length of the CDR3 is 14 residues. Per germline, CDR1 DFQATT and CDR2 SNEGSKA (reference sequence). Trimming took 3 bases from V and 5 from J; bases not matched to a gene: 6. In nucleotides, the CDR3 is TGCAGTGCTAGTGGGACAGGGGTTCTGGAGACCCAGTACTTC. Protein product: CSASGTGVLETQYF.

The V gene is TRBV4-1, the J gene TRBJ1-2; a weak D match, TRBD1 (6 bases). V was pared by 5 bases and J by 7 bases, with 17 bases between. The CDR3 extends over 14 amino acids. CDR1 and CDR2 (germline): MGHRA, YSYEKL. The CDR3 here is CASSIGEQGRGYTF. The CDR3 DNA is TGCGCCAGCAGCATCGGAGAACAGGGACGTGGCTACACCTTC.

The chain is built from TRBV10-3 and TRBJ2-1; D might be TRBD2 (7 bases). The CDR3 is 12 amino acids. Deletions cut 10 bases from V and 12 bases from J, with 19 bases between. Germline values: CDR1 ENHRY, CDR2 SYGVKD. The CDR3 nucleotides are TGTGCCACCTGGAGGGGGGAGGGAGGGCAGTTCTTC. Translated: CATWRGEGGQFF.

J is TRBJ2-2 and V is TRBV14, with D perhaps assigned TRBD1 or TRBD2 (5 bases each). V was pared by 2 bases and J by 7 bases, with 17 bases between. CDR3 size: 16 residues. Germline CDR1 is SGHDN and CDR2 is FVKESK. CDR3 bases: TGTGCCAGCAGCCAATCGGGGACGGGGTTCGTCGGGGAGCTGTTTTTT. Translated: CASSQSGTGFVGELFF.

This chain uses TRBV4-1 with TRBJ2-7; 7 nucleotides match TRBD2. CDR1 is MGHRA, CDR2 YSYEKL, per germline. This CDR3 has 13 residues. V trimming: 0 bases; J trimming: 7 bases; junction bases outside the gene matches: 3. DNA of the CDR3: TGCGCCAGCAGCCAAGATTGGGAGGGGGAGCAGTACTTC. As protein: CASSQDWEGEQYF.

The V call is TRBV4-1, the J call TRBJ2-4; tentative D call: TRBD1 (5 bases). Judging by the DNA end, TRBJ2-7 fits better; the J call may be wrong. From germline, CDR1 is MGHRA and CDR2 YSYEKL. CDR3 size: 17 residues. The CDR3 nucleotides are TGCGCCAGCAGCCAAGATCCTAGGGGAAGGGGATTTTACGAGCAGTACTTC. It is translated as CASSQDPRGRGFYEQYF.

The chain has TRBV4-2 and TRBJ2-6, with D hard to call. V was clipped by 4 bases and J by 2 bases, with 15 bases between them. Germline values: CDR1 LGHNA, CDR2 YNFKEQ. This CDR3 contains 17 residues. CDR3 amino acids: CASSPPTGAPGANVLTF. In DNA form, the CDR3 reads TGTGCCAGCAGCCCTCCCACTGGAGCCCCTGGGGCCAACGTCCTGACTTTC.

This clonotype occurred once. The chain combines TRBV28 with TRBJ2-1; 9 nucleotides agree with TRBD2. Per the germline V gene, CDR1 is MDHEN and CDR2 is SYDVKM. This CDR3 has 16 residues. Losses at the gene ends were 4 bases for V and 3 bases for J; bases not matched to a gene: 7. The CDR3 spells CASSSAETSGYNEQFF. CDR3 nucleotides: TGTGCCAGCAGTTCTGCGGAGACTAGCGGCTACAATGAGCAGTTCTTC.

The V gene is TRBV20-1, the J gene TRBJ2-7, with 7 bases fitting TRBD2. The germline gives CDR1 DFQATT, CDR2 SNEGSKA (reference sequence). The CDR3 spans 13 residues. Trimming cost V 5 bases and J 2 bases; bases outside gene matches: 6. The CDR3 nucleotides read TGCAGTGCTGAAAAAAGCGGGACCTACGAGCAGTACTTC. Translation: CSAEKSGTYEQYF.

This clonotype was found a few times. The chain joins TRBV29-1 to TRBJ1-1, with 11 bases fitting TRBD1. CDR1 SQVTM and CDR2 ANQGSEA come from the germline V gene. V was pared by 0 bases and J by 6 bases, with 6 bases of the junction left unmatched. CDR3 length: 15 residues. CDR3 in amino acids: CSVEDRGQGDAEAFF. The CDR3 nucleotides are TGCAGCGTTGAAGATAGGGGACAGGGGGACGCTGAAGCTTTCTTT. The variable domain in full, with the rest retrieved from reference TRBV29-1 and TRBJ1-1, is SAVISQKPSRDICQRGTSLTIQCQVDSQVTMMFWYRQQPGQSLTLIATANQGSEATYESGFVIDKFPISRPNLTFSTLTVSNMSPEDSSIYLCSVEDRGQGDAEAFFGQGTRLTVV.

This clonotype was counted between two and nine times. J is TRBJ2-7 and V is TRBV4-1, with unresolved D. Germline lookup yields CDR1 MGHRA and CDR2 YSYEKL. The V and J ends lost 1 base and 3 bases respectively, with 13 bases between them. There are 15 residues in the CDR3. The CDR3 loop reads CASSQGVTAYYEQYF. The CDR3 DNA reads TGCGCCAGCAGCCAAGGCGTCACAGCCTACTACGAGCAGTACTTC.

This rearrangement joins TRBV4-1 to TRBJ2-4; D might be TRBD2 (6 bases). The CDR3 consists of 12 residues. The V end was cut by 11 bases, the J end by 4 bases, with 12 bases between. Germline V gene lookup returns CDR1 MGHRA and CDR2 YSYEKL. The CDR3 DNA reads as TGCGCCTGCACCGGACTAAAAAACATTCAGTACTTC. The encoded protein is CACTGLKNIQYF.

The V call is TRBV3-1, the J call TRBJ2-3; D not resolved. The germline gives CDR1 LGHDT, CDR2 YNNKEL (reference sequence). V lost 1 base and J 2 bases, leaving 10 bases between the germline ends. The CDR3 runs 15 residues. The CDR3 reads CASSQVGANTDTQYF. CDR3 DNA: TGTGCCAGCAGCCAAGTTGGCGCGAACACAGATACGCAGTATTTT.

The DNA for the CDR3 is TGTGCCAGCAGACCCGTACAGGGTATGGGGGCCATATATTTT. Amino acid sequence: CASRPVQGMGAIYF. The chain combines TRBV12-3 or TRBV12-4 with TRBJ1-3, with D possibly TRBD1 on 6 matching bases. This CDR3 has 14 amino acids. Trimming took 6 bases from V and 11 from J, leaving 20 bases between them.